Following are 30 T cell receptor beta chains from one sample sequenced in a study of brain T cells in children with intractable seizures. As to time point: blood from clinic visit 5 months post-surgery; TSC patient then seizure free. Clones were read by immunoSEQ multiplex PCR, and TCRdb kept only the in-frame ones, dropping some. The sample has 340,000 or so clones; over 90% are singletons. The sequencing used peripheral blood, collected about 5 months after surgery. The source of these receptors is a boy less than two years old with tuberous sclerosis and intractable seizures.

The chain is built from TRBV4-2 and TRBJ2-3; D is undetermined. CDR3 length: 14 amino acids. Trimming stripped 0 bases from V and 2 bases from J, with 6 bases between. Per the germline V gene, CDR1 is LGHNA and CDR2 is YNFKEQ. The CDR3 nucleotides read TGTGCCAGCAGCCAAGATGGCTACACAGATACGCAGTATTTT. This gives the protein CASSQDGYTDTQYF.

The V gene is TRBV5-5, the J gene TRBJ2-7; 9 bases are a match to TRBD2. The CDR3 loop spans 18 amino acids. Germline V gene data show CDR1 as SGHKS and CDR2 as YYEKEE (reference sequence). V dropped 4 bases and J dropped 2; count of bases not matched to a gene: 16. The DNA for the CDR3 is TGTGCCAGCAGCCTCCAATACCTACTAGCGGGTCCTCCCTACGAGCAGTACTTC. Protein: CASSLQYLLAGPPYEQYF.

The rearrangement joins TRBV7-6 to TRBJ1-3; D gene unclear. Germline loops: CDR1 SGHVS, CDR2 FNYEAQ. V was cut by 4 bases and J by 2 bases, with 0 bases left in between. The CDR3 has 11 residues. The CDR3 nucleotides are TGTGCCAGCAGCTCTGGAAACACCATATATTTT. Translation gives CASSSGNTIYF.

About this clone: Additional DNA sequences in this sample encode the identical CDR3. The chain combines TRBV27 with TRBJ2-1; the match to TRBD2 covers 10 bases. The V and J ends lost 1 base and 3 bases, in that order; junction bases with no gene match: 3. The CDR3 length is 16 residues. Germline V lookup: CDR1 MNHEY, CDR2 SMNVEV (reference sequence). The CDR3 here is CASSLLAGGLYNEQFF. CDR3 DNA: TGTGCCAGCAGTTTATTAGCGGGGGGTCTCTACAATGAGCAGTTCTTC.

The rearrangement links TRBV2 to TRBJ2-2; the match to TRBD1 covers 11 bases. V lost 8 bases and J lost 4; bases outside the gene matches: 0. Looked up from germline, CDR1 is SNHLY and CDR2 is FYNNEI. CDR3 length equals 13 residues. DNA of the CDR3: TGTGCCAGCGGGACAGGGGGCACCGGGGAGCTGTTTTTT. This codes for CASGTGGTGELFF.

The J gene is TRBJ1-1, the V gene TRBV25-1; 9 positions agree with TRBD1. This CDR3 is 15 amino acids long. Germline-derived CDR1 and CDR2 are MGHDK and SYGVNS. Losses at the gene ends were 7 bases for V and 0 bases for J; bases not matched to a gene: 6. CDR3 sequence reads: CASTTGGSLNTEAFF. The CDR3, as DNA: TGTGCCAGCACCACAGGGGGCTCTTTGAACACTGAAGCTTTCTTT.

The chain couples TRBV11-2 to TRBJ2-1; 16 nucleotides match TRBD2. Germline V lookup: CDR1 SGHAT, CDR2 FQNNGV. J gave up 10 bases and V 1 base, and 1 base lay outside the gene matches. The CDR3 sequence is 15 residues long. In DNA form, the CDR3 reads TGTGCCAGCAGCTTAGTGGGACTAGCGGGGGGGGAGCAGTTCTTC. This encodes CASSLVGLAGGEQFF.

The V and J genes are TRBV12-2 and TRBJ1-6. TRBV12-2 is shown as a pseudogene. The CDR3 consists of 14 residues. The CDR3, as DNA: TGTGCCCCACGGGCCGGGGCTGATAATTCACCCCTCCACTTT. Its translation: CAPRAGADNSPLHF.

This chain joins TRBV7-3 and TRBJ2-2, with unresolved D. Germline loops: CDR1 SGHTA, CDR2 FQGTGA. CDR3 size: 14 residues. Trimming left V 2 bases short and J 1 base short, with 5 bases between. CDR3 loop: CASSLELNTGELFF. Here the CDR3 DNA reads TGTGCCAGCAGCTTAGAGCTGAACACCGGGGAGCTGTTTTTT.

This clone was seen once. The chain links TRBV11-2 to TRBJ1-1; no reliable D call. Trimming stripped 5 bases from V and 8 bases from J, with 9 bases between. The germline CDR1 and CDR2 sequences are SGHAT and FQNNGV. There are 11 residues in the CDR3. The CDR3 region is CASSLADEAFF. CDR3 sequence (DNA): TGTGCCAGCAGCCTGGCGGACGAAGCTTTCTTT.

The rearrangement joins TRBV9 to TRBJ1-4; D is unclear. Germline CDR1 SGDLS, CDR2 YYNGEE. V was clipped by 3 bases and J by 5 bases, with 20 bases between them. CDR3 length equals 17 residues. In DNA form, the CDR3 reads TGTGCCAGCAGCGAGTCAGCCCTGGGAGGGCTGAATGAAAAACTGTTTTTT. Protein product: CASSESALGGLNEKLFF. The variable domain in full, with the rest retrieved from reference TRBV9 and TRBJ1-4, is DSGVTQTPKHLITATGQRVTLRCSPRSGDLSVYWYQQSLDQGLQFLIQYYNGEERAKGNILERFSAQQFPDLHSELNLSSLELGDSALYFCASSESALGGLNEKLFFGSGTQLSVL.

The V call is TRBV19, the J call TRBJ1-2, with D possibly being TRBD1 (5 bases). CDR3 length: 14 amino acids. The V gene lost 2 bases and the J gene lost 4 bases, with 11 bases spanning the gap. From germline, CDR1 is LNHDA and CDR2 SQIVND (reference sequence). The CDR3 spells CASSIRDGIYGYTF. The CDR3 nucleotides read TGTGCCAGTAGTATAAGGGACGGGATCTATGGCTACACCTTC.

The chain carries TRBV27 and TRBJ2-7; the D is unclear. This CDR3 comprises 15 residues. Germline loops: CDR1 MNHEY, CDR2 SMNVEV (reference sequence). The V end was cut by 2 bases, the J end by 2 bases, with 13 bases between. For the CDR3, the DNA is TGTGCCAGCAGTTTAGGCCTGGGCCGTCCCTACGAGCAGTACTTC. Its protein is CASSLGLGRPYEQYF.

In its sample, this clone was seen once. The chain joins TRBV25-1 to TRBJ1-5; D gene unclear. CDR1 is MGHDK and CDR2 is SYGVNS in the germline V gene. The CDR3 is made up of 13 amino acids. The V end was cut by 6 bases, the J end by 0 bases, with 6 bases between. CDR3 nucleotide sequence: TGTGCCAGCAGGGGATATAGCAATCAGCCCCAGCATTTT. It codes for CASRGYSNQPQHF. Full variable domain (outside the CDR3, taken from reference TRBV25-1 and TRBJ1-5): EADIYQTPRYLVIGTGKKITLECSQTMGHDKMYWYQQDPGMELHLIHYSYGVNSTEKGDLSSESTVSRIRTEHFPLTLESARPSHTSQYLCASRGYSNQPQHFGDGTRLSIL.

This clone has a single count. V usage is TRBV19 and J usage is TRBJ2-2; 8 nucleotides match TRBD1. This CDR3 is 15 amino acids long. The V segment lost 4 bases and the J segment 3 bases; nucleotides outside the gene matches: 4. CDR1 is LNHDA, CDR2 SQIVND, per germline (reference sequence). The CDR3 DNA reads TGTGCCAGTAGTAAGGGACAGGCCGACACCGGGGAGCTGTTTTTT. Residues: CASSKGQADTGELFF.

The V gene is TRBV10-3, the J gene TRBJ2-7, with 8 bases identical to TRBD1. The CDR3 totals 16 residues. Germline-derived CDR1 and CDR2 are ENHRY and SYGVKD. V was clipped by 3 bases and J by 4 bases; unmatched bases: 11. Written as DNA, the CDR3 is TGTGCCATCAGTGATCTGGGTCAGGGGGCCGTTTACGAGCAGTACTTC. It codes for CAISDLGQGAVYEQYF.

This clone appeared once. The genes are TRBV24-1 and TRBJ2-5, with D perhaps TRBD2 (5 bases). V lost 2 bases and J 5 bases, leaving 14 bases between the germline ends. Germline V gene sequence: CDR1 KGHDR, CDR2 SFDVKD. This CDR3 has 15 residues. The chain's CDR3 is CATSDSREGRETQYF. In DNA form, the CDR3 reads TGTGCCACCAGTGATTCCAGAGAGGGCAGGGAGACCCAGTACTTC.

The chain uses TRBV13 and TRBJ1-1, with unresolved D. The V end was cut by 2 bases, the J end by 1 base, with 11 bases between. The length of the CDR3 is 15 residues. Germline CDR1 is PRHDT and CDR2 is FYEKMQ (reference sequence). CDR3 region: CASSLIGHSNTEAFF. CDR3 DNA sequence: TGTGCCAGCAGCTTAATTGGGCACTCGAACACTGAAGCTTTCTTT.

The chain couples TRBV5-4 to TRBJ2-5; the match to TRBD1 covers 7 bases. With 2 bases clipped from V and 5 bases from J, the junction kept 6 bases outside the gene matches. There are 14 residues in the CDR3. Germline V gene data show CDR1 as SGHNT and CDR2 as YYREEE (reference sequence). This chain's CDR3 is CASSLQGRGETQYF. CDR3 nucleotide sequence: TGTGCCAGCAGCTTACAGGGGAGAGGGGAGACCCAGTACTTC.

This clone was found once. CDR3 nucleotides: TGTGCCAGCAGTGTTCCACTAGCGCCCTCCTACAATGAGCAGTTCTTC. Amino acid sequence: CASSVPLAPSYNEQFF. This chain uses TRBV6-1 with TRBJ2-1; TRBD2 matches 7 bases. This CDR3 is built from 16 residues. Germline CDR1 MNHNS, CDR2 SASEGT. With 4 bases clipped from V and 0 bases from J, the junction kept 6 bases outside the gene matches.

The J gene is TRBJ1-4, the V gene TRBV7-8; D is undetermined. Germline V gene lookup returns CDR1 SGHVS and CDR2 FQNEAQ. The CDR3 has 14 residues. V was trimmed by 4 bases and J by 4 bases, leaving 10 bases between them. CDR3 DNA: TGTGCCAGCAGCTCCCACTCGGTTAATGAAAAACTGTTTTTT. Protein: CASSSHSVNEKLFF.

This chain connects TRBV10-3 to TRBJ1-4; weak D call: TRBD1 (5 bases). Germline-derived CDR1 and CDR2 are ENHRY and SYGVKD. The ends were cut back, 0 bases at V and 0 bases at J, with 8 bases in the middle. CDR3 length: 16 residues. CDR3 coding DNA: TGTGCCATCAGTGAGTCCGGGGGAACAACTAATGAAAAACTGTTTTTT. Protein product: CAISESGGTTNEKLFF.

The genes are TRBV19 and TRBJ2-1, with 10 bases identical to TRBD1. The CDR3 consists of 13 residues. Germline CDR1 is LNHDA and CDR2 is SQIVND (reference sequence). V gave up 8 bases and J gave up 2 bases; unmatched junction bases: 0. CDR3 in amino acids: CASGQGAYNEQFF. The CDR3 DNA reads as TGTGCCAGTGGACAGGGGGCCTACAATGAGCAGTTCTTC. Variable domain in full (rest from reference TRBV19 and TRBJ2-1): DGGITQSPKYLFRKEGQNVTLSCEQNLNHDAMYWYRQDPGQGLRLIYYSQIVNDFQKGDIAEGYSVSREKKESFPLTVTSAQKNPTAFYLCASGQGAYNEQFFGPGTRLTVL.

The chain combines TRBV19 with TRBJ1-1; unclear D gene. Per germline, CDR1 LNHDA and CDR2 SQIVND (reference sequence). The V end was cut by 3 bases, the J end by 0 bases, with 11 bases between. The CDR3 is 15 residues long. CDR3 DNA: TGTGCCAGTAGTATCTCGAGACCGGTGAACACTGAAGCTTTCTTT. Encoded protein: CASSISRPVNTEAFF.

This chain links TRBV5-5 with TRBJ2-3; perhaps TRBD2 as D (6 bases). CDR1 is SGHKS and CDR2 is YYEKEE in the germline V gene (reference sequence). V was clipped by 4 bases and J by 0 bases, with 15 bases between them. The CDR3 length is 16 residues. In nucleotides, the CDR3 is TGTGCCAGCAGCGCCACTTCAGGGACTAGCACAGATACGCAGTATTTT. Translated, it gives CASSATSGTSTDTQYF.

The chain couples TRBV6-5 to TRBJ1-2; 7 bases agree with TRBD1. CDR3 length: 13 residues. CDR1 and CDR2 (germline): MNHEY, SVGAGI. V gave up 4 bases and J gave up 1 base; unmatched junction bases: 0. The CDR3 loop reads CASSWDSNYGYTF. In DNA, the CDR3 is TGTGCCAGCAGTTGGGACAGTAACTATGGCTACACCTTC.

The V and J genes are TRBV30 and TRBJ1-5, with D hard to call. The germline V gene has CDR1 GTSNPN and CDR2 SVGIG (reference sequence). V lost 5 bases and J lost 4, with 27 bases in between. This CDR3 is built from 18 residues. CDR3 sequence: CAWANGQGYGYYNQPQHF. CDR3 nucleotide sequence: TGTGCCTGGGCGAATGGGCAAGGTTATGGTTACTATAATCAGCCCCAGCATTTT.

The CDR3 loop is CASWGNKAQGVPYEQYF. CDR3 bases: TGTGCCAGCTGGGGCAACAAGGCACAGGGAGTTCCCTACGAGCAGTACTTC. The chain carries TRBV2 and TRBJ2-7, with a tentative D call TRBD1 (6 bases). CDR3 length equals 17 residues. Germline V CDR1 and CDR2: SNHLY, FYNNEI. V lost 8 bases, J lost 2 bases, and 25 bases lay in between.

The genes are TRBV10-3 and TRBJ2-3; D is possibly TRBD2 (6 bases). The germline V gene encodes CDR1 ENHRY and CDR2 SYGVKD. V was shortened by 4 bases and J by 3 bases, with 11 bases between the two germline ends. CDR3 size: 14 residues. The CDR3 bases are TGTGCCATCAGTGTGGTAGCGGATACAGATACGCAGTATTTT. It yields the protein CAISVVADTDTQYF.

The V call is TRBV2, the J call TRBJ2-3; possibly TRBD2 for D (6 bases). The V and J ends lost 7 bases and 8 bases respectively, with 16 bases between them. The CDR3 has 13 residues. Per the germline V gene, CDR1 is SNHLY and CDR2 is FYNNEI. CDR3 sequence: CASTLGWGGTQYF. Here the CDR3 DNA reads TGTGCCAGCACCCTGGGCTGGGGAGGTACGCAGTATTTT.